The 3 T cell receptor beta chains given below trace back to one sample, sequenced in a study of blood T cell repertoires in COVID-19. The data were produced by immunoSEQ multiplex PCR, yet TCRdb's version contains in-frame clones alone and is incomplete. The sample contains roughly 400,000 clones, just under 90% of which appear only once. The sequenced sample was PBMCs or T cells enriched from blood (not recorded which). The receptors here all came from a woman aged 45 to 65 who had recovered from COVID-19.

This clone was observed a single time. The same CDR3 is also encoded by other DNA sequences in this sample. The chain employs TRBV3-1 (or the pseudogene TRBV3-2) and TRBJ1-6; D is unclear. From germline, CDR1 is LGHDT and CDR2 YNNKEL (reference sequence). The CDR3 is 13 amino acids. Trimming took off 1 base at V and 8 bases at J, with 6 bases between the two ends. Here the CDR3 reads CASSQARDSPLHF. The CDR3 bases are TGTGCCAGCAGCCAAGCACGGGATTCACCCCTCCACTTT.

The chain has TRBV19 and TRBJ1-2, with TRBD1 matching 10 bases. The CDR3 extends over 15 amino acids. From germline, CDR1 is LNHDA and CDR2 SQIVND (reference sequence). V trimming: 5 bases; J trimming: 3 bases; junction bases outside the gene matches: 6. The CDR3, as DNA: TGTGCCAGTAGTCCCGGGACAGGGGTTCACTATGGCTACACCTTC. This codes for CASSPGTGVHYGYTF.

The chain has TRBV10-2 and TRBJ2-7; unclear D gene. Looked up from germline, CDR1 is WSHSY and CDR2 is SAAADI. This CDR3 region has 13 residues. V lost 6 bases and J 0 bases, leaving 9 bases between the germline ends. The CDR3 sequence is CASRLPSSYEQYF. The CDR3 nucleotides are TGCGCCAGCAGGTTGCCCAGCTCCTACGAGCAGTACTTC.